The rows below give T cell receptor beta chains drawn from one sample of a study of blood T cell repertoires in COVID-19. The table came from immunoSEQ multiplex PCR; TCRdb's copy has only in-frame clones and leaves some out. In the table there are about 77,000 clones, 75% to 90% of which are singletons. Source material: peripheral blood. The receptors derive from a woman between 65 and 79 years old with acute or convalescent COVID-19. Both conserved end residues are part of each CDR3. The D gene is left open where the match is weak. Some rows mark clone size as missing; the rest say once, few, many or name a class of expanded clone.

length: 15
D: TRBD1
size: few
V: TRBV4-1
J: TRBJ1-1
DNA: TGCGCCAGCAGCCAAGGGGGACAGGGATGGACTGAAGCTTTCTTT
CDR3: CASSQGGQGWTEAFF

length: 13
D: TRBD1
size: NA
V: TRBV7-8
J: TRBJ1-2
DNA: TGTGCCATCCACAGGGGGCATAACTATGGCTACACCTTC
CDR3: CAIHRGHNYGYTF

length: 14
D: TRBD2
size: NA
V: TRBV7-6
J: TRBJ2-5
DNA: TGTGCCAGCAGCTTGGGGGGGTCGGTGCGTACCCAGTACTTC
CDR3: CASSLGGSVRTQYF

length: 16
D: TRBD2
size: NA
V: TRBV13
J: TRBJ2-1
DNA: TGTGCCAGCAGCCCGCCCGCGGGGGGGCCCTACAATGAGCAGTTCTTC
CDR3: CASSPPAGGPYNEQFF

length: 11
D: TRBD1
size: few
V: TRBV25-1
J: TRBJ1-2
DNA: TGTGCCAGCAGTCCAGGGGGCGGCTACACCTTC
CDR3: CASSPGGGYTF

length: 15
D: NA
size: NA
V: TRBV11-2
J: TRBJ1-1
DNA: TGTGCCAGCAGCTTAGCACTCAGACAGAACACTGAAGCTTTCTTT
CDR3: CASSLALRQNTEAFF

length: 14
D: NA
size: NA
V: TRBV19
J: TRBJ1-5
DNA: TGTGCCAGTAGTATAGATGCGGGGAATCAGCCCCAGCATTTT
CDR3: CASSIDAGNQPQHF

length: 15
D: TRBD1
size: NA
V: TRBV11-2
J: TRBJ1-6
DNA: TGTGCCAGCAGCTTCGGGGCCGGGACAGGGTCACCCCTCCACTTT
CDR3: CASSFGAGTGSPLHF

length: 16
D: NA
size: NA
V: TRBV6-5
J: TRBJ2-3
DNA: TGTGCCAGCAGTTACCTCGGGGGAGAAAGCACAGATACGCAGTATTTT
CDR3: CASSYLGGESTDTQYF

length: 15
D: NA
size: NA
V: TRBV9
J: TRBJ2-2
DNA: TGTGCCAGCAGCGGGGCACAGGGGAGGACCGGGGAGCTGTTTTTT
CDR3: CASSGAQGRTGELFF

length: 14
D: TRBD1
size: NA
V: TRBV7-2
J: TRBJ2-7
DNA: TGTGCCACCCGGGACCGGACAGGGTCCTACGAGCAGTACTTC
CDR3: CATRDRTGSYEQYF

length: 15
D: TRBD2
size: NA
V: TRBV19
J: TRBJ2-3
DNA: TGTGCCAGTAGTTCCCGAAGGGCGGGGGTAGATACGCAGTATTTT
CDR3: CASSSRRAGVDTQYF

length: 14
D: TRBD1
size: NA
V: TRBV3-1/TRBV3-2
J: TRBJ2-7
DNA: TGTGCCAGCAGCAGGGACAGGGGTGGTAGCGAGCAGTACTTC
CDR3: CASSRDRGGSEQYF

length: 16
D: NA
size: NA
V: TRBV13
J: TRBJ2-3
DNA: TGTGCCAGCAGCTTGGTGACAGGTCAGAGCACAGATACGCAGTATTTT
CDR3: CASSLVTGQSTDTQYF

length: 16
D: NA
size: few
V: TRBV6-1
J: TRBJ1-4
DNA: TGTGCCAGCAGTGAAATATCCATGGCGGAGGACGGAAAACTGTTTTTT
CDR3: CASSEISMAEDGKLFF

length: 16
D: TRBD2
size: NA
V: TRBV7-2
J: TRBJ2-5
DNA: TGTGCCAGCAGCTTAGGACTAGCGGGGGGCCAAGAGACCCAGTACTTC
CDR3: CASSLGLAGGQETQYF

length: 13
D: NA
size: NA
V: TRBV6-2/TRBV6-3
J: TRBJ2-2
DNA: TGTGCCAGCAGTTACTCAAATCCGGGGGAGCTGTTTTTT
CDR3: CASSYSNPGELFF

length: 15
D: NA
size: NA
V: TRBV5-1
J: TRBJ2-7
DNA: TGCGCCAGCAGCTTGGCCCAGGGCACGATCCACGAGCAGTACTTC
CDR3: CASSLAQGTIHEQYF

length: 15
D: NA
size: NA
V: TRBV6-5
J: TRBJ1-1
DNA: TGTGCCAGCAGTTACCCACCAGGCTCGAACACTGAAGCTTTCTTT
CDR3: CASSYPPGSNTEAFF

length: 17
D: NA
size: NA
V: TRBV3-1/TRBV3-2
J: TRBJ2-3
DNA: TGTGCCAGCAGCCAAGAACCTCCCGGGGGGCTCGCAGATACGCAGTATTTT
CDR3: CASSQEPPGGLADTQYF

length: 16
D: TRBD2
size: NA
V: TRBV24-1
J: TRBJ2-1
DNA: TGTGCCACCAGTGACCCTAGCGGGGGGAACTACAATGAGCAGTTCTTC
CDR3: CATSDPSGGNYNEQFF

length: 13
D: TRBD1
size: NA
V: TRBV27
J: TRBJ1-2
DNA: TGTGCCAGCAGTGACCGGGACAGGTATGGCTACACCTTC
CDR3: CASSDRDRYGYTF

length: 13
D: NA
size: once
V: TRBV6-5
J: TRBJ2-1
DNA: TGTGCCAGCAGTTACGGCGGGAACAATGAGCAGTTCTTC
CDR3: CASSYGGNNEQFF

length: 16
D: NA
size: NA
V: TRBV7-9
J: TRBJ1-2
DNA: TGTGCCAGCAGCCCACGTGGGGACACAGATAACTATGGCTACACCTTC
CDR3: CASSPRGDTDNYGYTF

length: 16
D: TRBD1
size: few
V: TRBV7-9
J: TRBJ1-2
DNA: TGTGCCAGCAGCCGGACAGGGGGCACCGTCATCTATGGCTACACCTTC
CDR3: CASSRTGGTVIYGYTF

length: 14
D: NA
size: NA
V: TRBV11-2
J: TRBJ1-2
DNA: TGTGCCAGCAGCTTAGAGTGGACAGATAATGGCTACACCTTC
CDR3: CASSLEWTDNGYTF

length: 13
D: NA
size: once
V: TRBV12-3/TRBV12-4
J: TRBJ1-1
DNA: TGTGCCAGCAGCCCGACAGTGAACACTGAAGCTTTCTTT
CDR3: CASSPTVNTEAFF

length: 15
D: TRBD1
size: NA
V: TRBV3-1/TRBV3-2
J: TRBJ1-4
DNA: TGTGCCAGCAGCCAAGCGAGGACAGGGTTTGAAAAACTGTTTTTT
CDR3: CASSQARTGFEKLFF

length: 15
D: TRBD2
size: NA
V: TRBV27
J: TRBJ2-1
DNA: TGTGCCAGCACCCCTAGCGGGGGGAACTACAATGAGCAGTTCTTC
CDR3: CASTPSGGNYNEQFF

length: 13
D: NA
size: NA
V: TRBV14
J: TRBJ2-3
DNA: TGTGCCAGCAGCCCCCGAGCCTGGGATACGCAGTATTTT
CDR3: CASSPRAWDTQYF

length: 13
D: NA
size: NA
V: TRBV2
J: TRBJ2-5
DNA: TGTGCCAGCAGTCCACGGACAGAGGAGACCCAGTACTTC
CDR3: CASSPRTEETQYF

length: 14
D: NA
size: NA
V: TRBV19
J: TRBJ1-5
DNA: TGTGCCAGTAGTATGGTGGGGGAGGGAGGGACCCAGCATTTT
CDR3: CASSMVGEGGTQHF

length: 15
D: TRBD1
size: NA
V: TRBV9
J: TRBJ1-5
DNA: TGTGCCAGCAGCGTAGAGGGGACAGTTGGACAGCCCCAGCATTTT
CDR3: CASSVEGTVGQPQHF

length: 14
D: NA
size: NA
V: TRBV11-1
J: TRBJ1-1
DNA: TGTGCCAGCAGCTTGATGGGGGGAGGCACTGAAGCTTTCTTT
CDR3: CASSLMGGGTEAFF

length: 16
D: TRBD1
size: NA
V: TRBV29-1
J: TRBJ2-6
DNA: TGCAGCGTCGTCGCAGGGGGTTTTCCTGGGGCCAACGTCCTGACTTTC
CDR3: CSVVAGGFPGANVLTF

length: 17
D: NA
size: NA
V: TRBV5-6
J: TRBJ1-2
DNA: TGTGCCAGCAGCTCCCGGGTCCTAGGTACGGCAAACTATGGCTACACCTTC
CDR3: CASSSRVLGTANYGYTF

length: 13
D: NA
size: once
V: TRBV10-3
J: TRBJ2-1
DNA: TGTGCCATCAGTGGTCCGGACAAGGGAGAGCAGTTCTTC
CDR3: CAISGPDKGEQFF

length: 14
D: TRBD1
size: NA
V: TRBV3-1/TRBV3-2
J: TRBJ1-1
DNA: TGTGCCAGCAGCCGAGGACAGGTGTCCACTGAAGCTTTCTTT
CDR3: CASSRGQVSTEAFF

length: 14
D: NA
size: NA
V: TRBV6-2/TRBV6-3
J: TRBJ1-2
DNA: TGTGCCAGCAGTTACGAGGGCAGCAACTATGGCTACACCTTC
CDR3: CASSYEGSNYGYTF

length: 17
D: NA
size: NA
V: TRBV7-2
J: TRBJ2-2
DNA: TGTGCCAGCAGCTTCAGTTCCGTGAGACTTACAACCGGGGAGCTGTTTTTT
CDR3: CASSFSSVRLTTGELFF

length: 12
D: NA
size: once
V: TRBV7-9
J: TRBJ1-5
DNA: TGTGCCAGCAGCAGGGGGGGGGAGCCCCAGCATTTT
CDR3: CASSRGGEPQHF

length: 15
D: TRBD1
size: NA
V: TRBV19
J: TRBJ2-7
DNA: TGTGCCAGTAGTAGTGGGGACAGGGGGAGTTACGAGCAGTACTTC
CDR3: CASSSGDRGSYEQYF

length: 16
D: NA
size: NA
V: TRBV7-9
J: TRBJ1-6
DNA: TGTGCCAGCAGCACCGGAGACCTTCTTTATAATTCACCCCTCCACTTT
CDR3: CASSTGDLLYNSPLHF

length: 15
D: TRBD1
size: NA
V: TRBV3-1/TRBV3-2
J: TRBJ2-1
DNA: TGTGCCAGCAGCCCCGGGGACAGGGGGTACAATGAGCAGTTCTTC
CDR3: CASSPGDRGYNEQFF

length: 17
D: TRBD1
size: NA
V: TRBV27
J: TRBJ1-2
DNA: TGTGCCAGCAGTGGAACCGGGACAGGGGGGAGCAACTATGGCTACACCTTC
CDR3: CASSGTGTGGSNYGYTF